This T cell receptor (beta chain) derives from a study of response to subunit inactivated influenza vaccine. MiXCR, run by TCRdb on the RT-PCR reads, gives a single entry per CDR3 protein. The data hold around 790,000 distinct CDR3 sequences, with 21% observed a single time. This CDR3 has 18 amino acids. The V and J ends lost 0 bases and 7 bases, in that order; junction bases with no gene match: 14. CDR1 and CDR2 (germline): SGHDT, YYEEEE. Study observations and caveats: The authors suggested that every seasonal influenza vaccination recruits few new T cells.

This clonotype showed up just a few times. Its antigen is still unknown. The sequence came from a man in his forties or fifties who received an inactivated influenza vaccine. This specimen consisted of PBMCs from blood, obtained roughly 5 days after vaccination. The chain has TRBV5-6 and TRBJ2-1, with TRBD1 matching 9 bases. The DNA for the CDR3 is TGTGCCAGCAGCTTGGCCTCGGATCTGGACAGGGGTCTGAATGAGCAGTTCTTC. Residues: CASSLASDLDRGLNEQFF.